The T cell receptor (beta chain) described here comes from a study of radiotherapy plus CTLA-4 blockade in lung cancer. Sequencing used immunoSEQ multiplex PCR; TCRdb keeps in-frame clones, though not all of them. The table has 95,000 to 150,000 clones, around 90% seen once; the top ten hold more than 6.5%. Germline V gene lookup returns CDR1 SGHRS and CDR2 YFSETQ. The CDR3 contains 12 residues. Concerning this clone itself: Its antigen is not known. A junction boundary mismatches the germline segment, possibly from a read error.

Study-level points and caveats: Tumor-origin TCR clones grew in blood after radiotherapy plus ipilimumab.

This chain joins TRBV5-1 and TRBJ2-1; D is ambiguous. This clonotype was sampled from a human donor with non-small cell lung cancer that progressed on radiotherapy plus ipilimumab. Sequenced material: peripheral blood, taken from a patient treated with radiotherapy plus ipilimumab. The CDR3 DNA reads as TGCACCAGCAGCTTGGAAAGCAATGAGCAGTTCTTC. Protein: CTSSLESNEQFF.